This T cell receptor (beta chain) is drawn from a study of Ad26.COV2.S vaccination and SARS-CoV-2 variants. Overall study results and limits: Whether participants received vaccine or placebo, their non-spike TCR breadth was similar.

Treatment here: roughly 19 received Ad26.COV2.S at low or high dose, single or two shots; roughly 5 received placebo; per-sample allocation not given. Sampling occurred on day 63 after the first vaccine or placebo injection. Data came from immunoSEQ multiplex PCR; TCRdb stores just in-frame clones and leaves some out. The sample lists about 680,000 clones, about 89% occurring once. Concerning this clone: The target antigen is unknown.

The J segment lost 4 bases and the V segment lost 4 bases, leaving 6 bases of the junction unmatched. The germline CDR1 and CDR2 sequences are SGHNT and YYREEE (reference sequence). The CDR3 runs to 15 residues. V usage is TRBV5-4 and J usage is TRBJ2-1; 9 bases fit TRBD1. Sample: peripheral blood, taken in a trial of Ad26.COV2.S vaccine versus placebo. The sequence came from a person between 18 and 65 years old who received the Ad26.COV2.S COVID-19 vaccine or a placebo. CDR3 protein: CASSTDRGPYNEQFF. In DNA, the CDR3 is TGTGCCAGCAGCACGGACAGGGGCCCTTACAATGAGCAGTTCTTC.